These 9 T cell receptor beta chains originate from one sample sequenced in a study of shared clonotypes between healthy human individuals (TCRdb year 2020). Receptors were amplified or captured by the immunoSEQ multiplex PCR assay. TCRdb obtained this table from immuneACCESS and retained in-frame rearrangements with V and J assigned. These tables miss some clones; where compared with another copy, unresolved V genes account for less than half of the shortfall, and the remainder is unexplained. The sample table contains millions of clones; only one count was recorded for approximately 94% of them. The biggest ten clones account for 1% to 1.3% of the sample. CD8 naive samples were CD45RO-negative cells positively selected for CCR7, giving a CD45RA+CCR7+ population that excluded TemRA cells. What was sequenced was naive CD8+ T cells sorted from blood. This specimen's cell subset or site label, per the study, means: CD45RA+CCR7+. These receptors all come from a man aged 18 to 29 in good health.

This clone was seen just once. V and J are TRBV6-6 and TRBJ1-1, with D unresolved. The V end lost 1 base, the J end lost 0 bases, and 9 bases lay between the germline ends. The CDR3 contains 15 residues. The germline CDR1 and CDR2 sequences are MNHNY and SVGAGI (reference sequence). This chain's CDR3 is CASSYLGYLNTEAFF. CDR3 sequence (DNA): TGTGCCAGCAGTTACTTGGGGTACCTGAACACTGAAGCTTTCTTT.

J is TRBJ1-2 and V is TRBV27, with 7 nucleotides matching TRBD1. J gave up 8 bases and V 4 bases, and 10 bases lay outside the gene matches. Germline V gives CDR1 MNHEY, CDR2 SMNVEV (reference sequence). This CDR3 has 14 amino acids. For the CDR3, the DNA is TGTGCCAGCAGTTCCACCGGGACAGTGGAGGGCTACACCTTC. Translating it yields CASSSTGTVEGYTF.

The chain couples TRBV4-1 to TRBJ2-7, with D perhaps TRBD1 (5 bases). The CDR3 is 12 amino acids. Trimming removed 5 bases at V and 3 bases at J, with 8 bases between. Germline CDR1 is MGHRA and CDR2 is YSYEKL. The CDR3 protein is CASSGASYEQYF. CDR3 in DNA: TGCGCCAGCAGCGGGGCCAGCTACGAGCAGTACTTC.

The chain combines TRBV27 with TRBJ2-2, with a tentative D call TRBD1 (5 bases). The CDR3 has 15 amino acids. The germline gives CDR1 MNHEY, CDR2 SMNVEV (reference sequence). V lost 1 base to trimming and J lost 3 bases, with 9 bases between them. The CDR3: CASSLWQGYTGELFF. The CDR3 DNA follows: TGTGCCAGCAGTTTATGGCAGGGTTACACCGGGGAGCTGTTTTTT.

This chain connects TRBV10-3 to TRBJ2-1; 7 bases match TRBD2. In germline, CDR1 is ENHRY, CDR2 SYGVKD. V gave up 3 bases and J gave up 0 bases; unmatched junction bases: 5. The CDR3 is made up of 16 amino acids. The CDR3 DNA sequence: TGTGCCATCAGTGAATGGGGGGGAAGCTCCTACAATGAGCAGTTCTTC. Amino acids: CAISEWGGSSYNEQFF.

The chain has TRBV6-5 and TRBJ1-6; D gene unclear. Germline loops: CDR1 MNHEY, CDR2 SVGAGI. Trimming pared 4 bases from V and 7 bases from J, leaving 8 bases between. This CDR3 is 13 amino acids long. CDR3 residues: CASSLDWNSPLHF. The CDR3 DNA follows: TGTGCCAGCAGTTTAGACTGGAATTCACCCCTCCACTTT.

V gene TRBV6-1 combines with J gene TRBJ1-4, with D unclear. This CDR3 spans 15 amino acids. Trimming shortened V by 2 bases and J by 0 bases, and 7 bases separated the two germline ends. In germline, CDR1 is MNHNS, CDR2 SASEGT. The CDR3: CASSEYPATNEKLFF. DNA for the CDR3: TGTGCCAGCAGTGAATACCCAGCAACTAATGAAAAACTGTTTTTT.

J is TRBJ2-7 and V is TRBV7-2; 7 bases are shared with TRBD1. CDR3 length: 15 residues. Germline CDR1 and CDR2: SGHTA and FQGNSA. After removal of 5 bases from V and 1 base from J, the junction contained 8 bases not matched to a gene. The CDR3 region has the DNA TGTGCCAGCAGCGAGGGGACAGACCGTTCCTACGAGCAGTACTTC. Translated, it gives CASSEGTDRSYEQYF. Based on the CDR3 plus reference TRBV7-2 and TRBJ2-7, the full variable domain is GAGVSQSPSNKVTEKGKDVELRCDPISGHTALYWYRQSLGQGLEFLIYFQGNSAPDKSGLPSDRFSAERTGGSVSTLTIQRTQQEDSAVYLCASSEGTDRSYEQYFGPGTRLTVT.

The chain joins TRBV27 to TRBJ2-3; no definite D call. The V gene's germline CDR1 is MNHEY and CDR2 SMNVEV (reference sequence). This CDR3 has 12 amino acids. With 7 bases removed from V and 0 bases from J, the gap between germline ends came to 5 bases. Here the CDR3 reads CASNDSTDTQYF. The DNA of the CDR3 is TGTGCCAGCAACGACAGCACAGATACGCAGTATTTT.